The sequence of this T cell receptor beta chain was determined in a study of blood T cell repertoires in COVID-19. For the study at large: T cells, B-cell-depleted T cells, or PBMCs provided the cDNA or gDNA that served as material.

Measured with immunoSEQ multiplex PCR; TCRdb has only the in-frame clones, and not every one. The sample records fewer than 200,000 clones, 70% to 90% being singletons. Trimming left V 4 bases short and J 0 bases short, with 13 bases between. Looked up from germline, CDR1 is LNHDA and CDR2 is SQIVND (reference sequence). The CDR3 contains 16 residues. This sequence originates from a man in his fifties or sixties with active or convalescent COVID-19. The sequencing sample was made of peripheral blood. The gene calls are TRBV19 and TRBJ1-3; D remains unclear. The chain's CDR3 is CASSTSGAISGNTIYF. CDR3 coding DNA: TGTGCCAGTAGTACATCAGGCGCCATCTCTGGAAACACCATATATTTT.